In this sample, the clone carrying this T cell receptor (beta chain) turned up many times. The antigen is not known. The sample belongs to a study of Graves' ophthalmopathy and Graves' hyperthyroidism. PBMCs were density-gradient isolated from 10 ml fresh blood. The TCR beta CDR3 regions underwent amplification from RNA transcripts. The first round was an RT-PCR with HTBI primers, and the second round was a multiplex PCR. TCRdb independently ran MiXCR on the multiplex PCR reads; one entry per CDR3 protein. The sample includes over 150,000 distinct CDR3 sequences, 37% seen only once; the top ten take roughly 6%. Whole-study findings and limits: Blood contained most expanded thyroid clonotypes exceeding 0.001 frequency.

Sequenced sample: peripheral blood. The sequence was obtained from a woman aged 40 to 49 with Graves' ophthalmopathy.

The chain's CDR3 is CASSLSGLSGNTIYF. The CDR3 DNA is TGTGCCAGCAGTTTATCGGGGCTCTCTGGAAACACCATATATTTT. The V and J genes are TRBV12-3 or TRBV12-4 and TRBJ1-3; tentatively, D is TRBD1 (5 bases). Trimming pared 2 bases from V and 0 bases from J, leaving 8 bases between. The CDR3 runs to 15 residues.